This is a list of T cell receptor beta chains from one sample in a study of response to subunit inactivated influenza vaccine. TCRdb analysed the RT-PCR reads with MiXCR anew, one entry per CDR3 protein. This table holds over 150,000 distinct CDR3 sequences, roughly a tenth found once. The sample was CD8+ T cells sorted from PBMCs, taken 23 months after vaccination. These receptors came from a man between 45 and 75 years old who received an inactivated influenza vaccine. Each CDR3 is given with its conserved first and last residue. A D gene is named only where the DNA matches it firmly. Size is stated for part of the rows, as once, few or many counts, or as a class when the clone is expanded.

D,J,V,size,DNA,CDR3
.,TRBJ2-2,TRBV12-3/TRBV12-4,.,TGTGCCAGCAGTTTAGATCGGGGGGCAGACACCGGGGAGCTGTTTTTT,CASSLDRGADTGELFF
.,TRBJ2-3,TRBV9,.,TGTGCCAGCAGCGTACACCCCGGGACAAGCACAGATACGCAGTATTTT,CASSVHPGTSTDTQYF
.,TRBJ2-2,TRBV6-1,many,TGTGCCAGCAGTGAAATTAATGCCGGGGAGCTGTTTTTT,CASSEINAGELFF
.,TRBJ1-2,TRBV25-1,many,TGTGCCAGCAGTGAATGGACGGGAGGTTATGGCTACACCTTC,CASSEWTGGYGYTF
.,TRBJ2-1,TRBV7-9,.,TGTGCCAGCAGCCCGGTGGGGGGAAGCTCCTACAATGAGCAGTTCTTC,CASSPVGGSSYNEQFF
.,TRBJ1-1,TRBV25-1,.,TGTGCCAGCAGCGCGGGACAAAAGAACTCTGAAGCTTTCTTT,CASSAGQKNSEAFF
TRBD1,TRBJ2-3,TRBV10-3,few,TGTGCCATCAGTGAAATCGGACAGGGCACAGATACGCAGTATTTT,CAISEIGQGTDTQYF
TRBD2,TRBJ2-7,TRBV3-1,.,TGTGCCAGCAGCCAAGATTATCTAGCGGGGCGTCGCAACGAGCAGTACTTC,CASSQDYLAGRRNEQYF
.,TRBJ2-1,TRBV6-5,.,TGTGCCAGCAGTTACTTCGGGACGGGCGCTGAGCAGTTCTTC,CASSYFGTGAEQFF
.,TRBJ1-1,TRBV10-3,few,TGTGCCATCAGTGAGTCGAAGAACACTGAAGCTTTCTTT,CAISESKNTEAFF
.,TRBJ1-3,TRBV4-3,few,TGCGCCAGCAGCCAGGCATTGGGGCCAGGAAACACCATATATTTT,CASSQALGPGNTIYF